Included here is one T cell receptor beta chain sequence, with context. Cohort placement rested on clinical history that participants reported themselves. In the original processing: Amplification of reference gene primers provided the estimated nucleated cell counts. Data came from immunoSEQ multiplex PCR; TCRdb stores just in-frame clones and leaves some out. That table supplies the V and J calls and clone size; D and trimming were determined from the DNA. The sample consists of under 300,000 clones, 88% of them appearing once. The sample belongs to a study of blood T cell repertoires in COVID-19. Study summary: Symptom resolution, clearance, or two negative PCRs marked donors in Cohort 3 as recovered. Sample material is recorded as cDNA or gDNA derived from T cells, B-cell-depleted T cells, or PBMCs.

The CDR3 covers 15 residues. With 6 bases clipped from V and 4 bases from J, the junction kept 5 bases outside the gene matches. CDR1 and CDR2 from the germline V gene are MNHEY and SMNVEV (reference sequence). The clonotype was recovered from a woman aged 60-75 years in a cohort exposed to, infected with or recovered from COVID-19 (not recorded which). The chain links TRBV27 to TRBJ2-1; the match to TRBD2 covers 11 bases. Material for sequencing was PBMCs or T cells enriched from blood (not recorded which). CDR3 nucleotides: TGTGCCAGCAGCCCGGGACTAGCGGCTTACAATGAGCAGTTCTTC. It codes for CASSPGLAAYNEQFF.